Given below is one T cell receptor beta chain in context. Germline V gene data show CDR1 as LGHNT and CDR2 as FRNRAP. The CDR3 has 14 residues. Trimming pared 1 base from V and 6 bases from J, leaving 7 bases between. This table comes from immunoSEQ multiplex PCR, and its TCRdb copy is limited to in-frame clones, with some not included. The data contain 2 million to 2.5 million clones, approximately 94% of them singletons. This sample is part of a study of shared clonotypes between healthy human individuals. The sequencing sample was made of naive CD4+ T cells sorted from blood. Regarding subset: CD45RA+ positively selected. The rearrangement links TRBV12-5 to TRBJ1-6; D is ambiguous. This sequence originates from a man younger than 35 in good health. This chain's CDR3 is CASGLGQTNSPLHF. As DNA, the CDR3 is TGTGCTAGTGGTTTGGGGCAGACTAATTCACCCCTCCACTTT.